This T cell receptor beta chain was sequenced for a study of cytomegalovirus exposure and HLA in healthy donors. Looking at the study overall: The study placed roughly four fifths of its approximately 380 genotyped donors in the Caucasian-associated ancestry cluster.

This CDR3 spans 16 amino acids. Germline CDR1 is SGHRS and CDR2 is YFSETQ. The V gene end was trimmed by 4 bases and the J gene end by 4 bases; junction bases not matched to a gene: 10. Healthy bone marrow donors made up the donor group. General study results and limits: The only immune exposure information that was available was CMV serostatus. What TCR beta sequences reportedly achieved was accurate prediction of HLA-A and HLA-B alleles in most subjects.

As regards this clone: Its cognate antigen is unknown.

With 60 Vbeta and 13 Jbeta primers, the PCR was carried out. The method was immunoSEQ multiplex PCR; TCRdb's version includes in-frame clones alone and lacks a portion of them. Here the sample spans 90,000 to 120,000 clones, around 80% being singletons. The receptor was isolated from a woman aged 18-30 years in good health and CMV-seronegative. Material: PBMCs. The V and J genes are TRBV5-1 and TRBJ1-1; TRBD1 agrees at 10 bases. The CDR3 nucleotides are TGCGCCAGCAGCCCGCCCCCCGGGGACAGGGGCACTGAAGCTTTCTTT. It translates to CASSPPPGDRGTEAFF.